The source of this T cell receptor beta chain is a study of preoperative IRX-2 immunotherapy in early breast cancer. As to treatment: preoperative locoregional IRX-2 cytokine immunotherapy. Patients received preoperative, locoregional IRX-2 cytokine immunotherapy in a phase Ib study. Germline loops: CDR1 MDHEN, CDR2 SYDVKM. V lost 1 base and J lost 2, with 5 bases in between. The CDR3 runs to 13 residues. Some clones are missing from TCRdb's copy, which holds only in-frame ones; the method was immunoSEQ multiplex PCR. The sample gives approximately 24,000 clones, 70% to 90% of which show up once; approximately 26% is in the top ten.

Here the sequenced sample was tumor tissue, taken after IRX-2 immunotherapy. The receptor was isolated from a human donor with breast cancer. J is TRBJ2-5 and V is TRBV28; no firm D call. The CDR3 sequence is CASSLFSQETQYF. The DNA for the CDR3 is TGTGCCAGCAGTTTATTCTCTCAAGAGACCCAGTACTTC.